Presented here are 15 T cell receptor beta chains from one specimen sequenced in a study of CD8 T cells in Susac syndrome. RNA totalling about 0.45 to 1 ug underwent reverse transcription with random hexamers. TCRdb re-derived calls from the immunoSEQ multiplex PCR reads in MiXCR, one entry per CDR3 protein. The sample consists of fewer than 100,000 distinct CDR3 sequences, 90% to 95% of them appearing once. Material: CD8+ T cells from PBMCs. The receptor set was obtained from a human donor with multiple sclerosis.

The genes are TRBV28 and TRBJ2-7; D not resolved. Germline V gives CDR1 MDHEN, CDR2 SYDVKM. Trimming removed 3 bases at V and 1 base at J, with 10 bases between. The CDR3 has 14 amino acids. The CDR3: CASSFSLRSYEQYF. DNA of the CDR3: TGTGCCAGCAGTTTTAGTCTCCGGTCCTACGAGCAGTACTTC.

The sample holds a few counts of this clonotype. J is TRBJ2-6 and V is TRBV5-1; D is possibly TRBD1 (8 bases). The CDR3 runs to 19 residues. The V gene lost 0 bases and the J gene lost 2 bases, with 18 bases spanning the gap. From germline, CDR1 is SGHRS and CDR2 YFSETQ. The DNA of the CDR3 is TGCGCCAGCAGCTTGGACGAGACAGGGGAGGGAGCTGGGGCCAACGTCCTGACTTTC. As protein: CASSLDETGEGAGANVLTF.

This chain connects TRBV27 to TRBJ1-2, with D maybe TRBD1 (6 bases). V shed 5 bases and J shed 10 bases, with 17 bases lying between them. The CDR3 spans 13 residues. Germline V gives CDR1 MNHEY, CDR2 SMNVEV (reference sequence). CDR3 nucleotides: TGTGCCAGCAGTGTAGACAGGCACGAAAACTACACCTTC. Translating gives CASSVDRHENYTF.

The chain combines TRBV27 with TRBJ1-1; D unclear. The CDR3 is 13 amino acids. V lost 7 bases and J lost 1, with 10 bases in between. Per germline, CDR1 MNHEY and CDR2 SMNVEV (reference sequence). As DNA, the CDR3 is TGTGCCAGCACCCCGCGGGGGAACACTGAAGCTTTCTTT. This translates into CASTPRGNTEAFF.

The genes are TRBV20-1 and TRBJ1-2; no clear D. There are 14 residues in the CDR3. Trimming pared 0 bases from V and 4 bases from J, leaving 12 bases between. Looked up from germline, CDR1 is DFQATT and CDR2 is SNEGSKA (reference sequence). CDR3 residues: CSARDRQEIYGYTF. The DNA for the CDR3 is TGCAGTGCTAGAGATCGGCAGGAGATCTATGGCTACACCTTC.

The CDR3, as DNA: TGCAGCGGTTCGACAGGGGTTGGTCCCGGGGAGCTGTTTTTT. Translating gives CSGSTGVGPGELFF. The chain joins TRBV29-1 to TRBJ2-2; 8 nucleotides agree with TRBD1. Germline CDR1 reads SQVTM; CDR2 reads ANQGSEA. The CDR3 has 14 amino acids. Unmatched junction bases numbered 10, after V lost 7 bases and J lost 6 bases.

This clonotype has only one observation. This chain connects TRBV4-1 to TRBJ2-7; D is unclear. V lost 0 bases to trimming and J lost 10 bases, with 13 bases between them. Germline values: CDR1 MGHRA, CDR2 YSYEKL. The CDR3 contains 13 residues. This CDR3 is CASSQDPSPVQYF. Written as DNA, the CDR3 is TGCGCCAGCAGCCAAGACCCCTCTCCTGTTCAGTACTTC.

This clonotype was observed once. The CDR3 DNA reads TGTGCCAGCAGCTCGGGAGAAACCTACGAGCAGTACTTC. Residues: CASSSGETYEQYF. The chain is built from TRBV5-4 and TRBJ2-7, with a possible D match to TRBD2 (6 bases). The CDR3 is 13 residues long. Germline V gene lookup returns CDR1 SGHNT and CDR2 YYREEE (reference sequence). Trimming took off 3 bases at V and 2 bases at J, with 9 bases between the two ends.

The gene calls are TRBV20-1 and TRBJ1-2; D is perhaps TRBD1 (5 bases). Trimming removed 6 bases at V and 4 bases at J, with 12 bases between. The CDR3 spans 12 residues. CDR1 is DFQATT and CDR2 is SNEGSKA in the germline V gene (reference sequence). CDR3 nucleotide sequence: TGCAGTGCGTCATTAGGGGCCTATGGCTACACCTTC. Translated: CSASLGAYGYTF.

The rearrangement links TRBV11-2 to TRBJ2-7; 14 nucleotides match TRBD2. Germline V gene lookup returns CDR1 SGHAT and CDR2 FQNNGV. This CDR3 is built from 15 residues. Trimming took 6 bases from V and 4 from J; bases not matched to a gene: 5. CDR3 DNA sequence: TGTGCCAGCAGAGAGGGACTAGCGGGAGTATACGAGCAGTACTTC. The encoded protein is CASREGLAGVYEQYF.

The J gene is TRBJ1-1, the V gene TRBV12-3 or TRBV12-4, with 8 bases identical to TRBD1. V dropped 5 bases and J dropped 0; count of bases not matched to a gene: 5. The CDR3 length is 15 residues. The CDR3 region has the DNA TGTGCCAGCAGTCAGCGGACAGGGTTGAACACTGAAGCTTTCTTT. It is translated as CASSQRTGLNTEAFF.

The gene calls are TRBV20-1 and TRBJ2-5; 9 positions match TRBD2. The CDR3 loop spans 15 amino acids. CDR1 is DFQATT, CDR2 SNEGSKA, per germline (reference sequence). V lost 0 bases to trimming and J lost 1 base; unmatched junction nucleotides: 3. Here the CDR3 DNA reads TGCAGTGCTAGAGAACGACTAGCGGTCCAAGAGACCCAGTACTTC. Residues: CSARERLAVQETQYF.

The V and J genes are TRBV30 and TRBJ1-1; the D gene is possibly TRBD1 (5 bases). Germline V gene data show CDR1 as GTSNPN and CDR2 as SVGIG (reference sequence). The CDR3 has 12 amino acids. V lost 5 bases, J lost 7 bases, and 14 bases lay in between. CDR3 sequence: CAWAPVGLEAFF. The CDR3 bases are TGTGCCTGGGCTCCGGTGGGGCTTGAAGCTTTCTTT.

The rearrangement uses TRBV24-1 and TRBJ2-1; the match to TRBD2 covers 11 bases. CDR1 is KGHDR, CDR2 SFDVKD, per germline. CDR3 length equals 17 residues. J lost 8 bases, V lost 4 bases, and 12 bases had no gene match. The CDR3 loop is CATSDPTGTSGGYEQFF. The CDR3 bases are TGTGCCACCAGTGACCCCACCGGGACTAGCGGTGGTTATGAGCAGTTCTTC.

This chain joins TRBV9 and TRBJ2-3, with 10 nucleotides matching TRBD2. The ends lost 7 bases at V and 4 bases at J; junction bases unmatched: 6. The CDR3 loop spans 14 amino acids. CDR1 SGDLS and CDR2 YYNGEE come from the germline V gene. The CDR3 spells CASSLAGEADTQYF. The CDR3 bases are TGTGCCAGCTCTCTAGCGGGAGAAGCAGATACGCAGTATTTT.